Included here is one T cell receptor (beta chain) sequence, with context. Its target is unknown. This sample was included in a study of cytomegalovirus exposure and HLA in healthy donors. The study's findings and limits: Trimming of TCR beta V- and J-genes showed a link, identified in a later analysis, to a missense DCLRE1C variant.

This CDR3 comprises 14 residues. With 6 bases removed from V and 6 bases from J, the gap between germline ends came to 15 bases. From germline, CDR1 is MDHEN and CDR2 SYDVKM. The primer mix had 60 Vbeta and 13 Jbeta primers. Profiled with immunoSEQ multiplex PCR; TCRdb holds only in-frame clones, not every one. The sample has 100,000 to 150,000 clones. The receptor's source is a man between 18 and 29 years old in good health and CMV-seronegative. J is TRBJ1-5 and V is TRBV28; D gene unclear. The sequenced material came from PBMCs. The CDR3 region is CASRENIVGQPQHF. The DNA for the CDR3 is TGTGCCAGCAGGGAGAATATCGTAGGTCAGCCCCAGCATTTT.